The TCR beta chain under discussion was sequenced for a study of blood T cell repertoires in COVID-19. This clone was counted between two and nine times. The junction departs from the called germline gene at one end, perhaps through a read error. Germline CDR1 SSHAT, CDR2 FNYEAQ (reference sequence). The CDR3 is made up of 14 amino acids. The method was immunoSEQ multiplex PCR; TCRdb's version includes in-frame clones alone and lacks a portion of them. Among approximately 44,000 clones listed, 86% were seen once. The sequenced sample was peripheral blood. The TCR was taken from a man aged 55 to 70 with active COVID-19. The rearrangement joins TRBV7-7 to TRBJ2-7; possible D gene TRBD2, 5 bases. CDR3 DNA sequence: TGTGCTAGCAGCTTAGGCACGGGAAACTACGAGCAGTACTTC. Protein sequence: CASSLGTGNYEQYF.